The clone carrying this T cell receptor beta chain has a count of ten or more. The antigen is unknown. The CDR3 covers 14 residues. Trimming shortened V by 4 bases and J by 2 bases, and 12 bases separated the two germline ends. CDR1 is MDHEN and CDR2 is SYDVKM in the germline V gene. The CDR3 regions of TCR beta were amplified from RNA transcripts. Using the HTBI primer set, a first-round RT-PCR was run on the TCR CDR3. One entry per CDR3 protein results from TCRdb running MiXCR on the multiplex PCR reads. The sample includes 550,000 to 650,000 distinct CDR3 sequences, 14% seen only once; the top ten take 5.5% to 7.5%. This sample is part of a study of T cells in Graves' hyperthyroidism and ophthalmopathy. Study-wide points: Before onset, ophthalmopathy was predicted by the model a median roughly 6.8 months earlier.

Specimen: blood. This TCR was recovered from a woman aged 25 to 45 with Graves' hyperthyroidism that later progressed to Graves' ophthalmopathy. This sequence joins TRBV28 and TRBJ2-7; tentatively, D is TRBD1 or TRBD2 (5 bases each). The CDR3 is CASSSGPRAYEQYF. CDR3 DNA sequence: TGTGCCAGCAGTTCGGGACCGCGGGCCTACGAGCAGTACTTC.